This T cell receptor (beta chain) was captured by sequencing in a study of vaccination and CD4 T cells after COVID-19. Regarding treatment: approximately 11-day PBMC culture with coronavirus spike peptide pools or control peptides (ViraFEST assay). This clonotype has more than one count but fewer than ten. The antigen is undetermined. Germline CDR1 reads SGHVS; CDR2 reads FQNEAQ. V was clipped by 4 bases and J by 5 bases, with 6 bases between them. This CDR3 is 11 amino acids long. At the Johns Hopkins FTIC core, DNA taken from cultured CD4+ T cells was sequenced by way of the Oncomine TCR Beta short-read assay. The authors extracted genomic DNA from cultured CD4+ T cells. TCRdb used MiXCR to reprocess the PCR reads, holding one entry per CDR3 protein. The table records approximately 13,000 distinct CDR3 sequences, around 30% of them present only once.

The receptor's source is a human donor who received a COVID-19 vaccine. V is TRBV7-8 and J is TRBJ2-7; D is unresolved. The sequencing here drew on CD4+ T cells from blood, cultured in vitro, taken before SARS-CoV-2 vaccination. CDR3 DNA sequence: TGTGCCAGCAGCTCTATACACGAGCAGTACTTC. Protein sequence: CASSSIHEQYF.